These 10 T cell receptor beta chains share one sample of origin, sequenced in a study of blood T cell repertoires in COVID-19 (dated by TCRdb to 2019 to 2021). Libraries were prepared through the immunoSEQ multiplex PCR assay. TCRdb carries this immuneACCESS record with in-frame sequences only. Its versions omit some clonotypes, under half of them owing to an unresolved V gene in the studies checked, with the rest unexplained. The sample table contains 300,000 to 400,000 clones; only one count was recorded for more than 75% of them. The top ten hold 1% of the sample. What was sequenced was peripheral blood. The source of these receptors is a man over 45 with active or convalescent COVID-19.

This chain uses TRBV2 with TRBJ2-7; 7 nucleotides match TRBD2. The CDR3 has 11 residues. Looked up from germline, CDR1 is SNHLY and CDR2 is FYNNEI. V gave up 7 bases and J gave up 4 bases; unmatched junction bases: 1. Here the CDR3 DNA reads TGTGCCAGCACCGGGAGGTACGAGCAGTACTTC. Translated, it gives CASTGRYEQYF.

The chain is built from TRBV7-3 and TRBJ2-3; 8 nucleotides match TRBD2. Germline CDR1 and CDR2: SGHTA and FQGTGA. This CDR3 spans 16 amino acids. The J segment lost 3 bases and the V segment lost 1 base, leaving 6 bases of the junction unmatched. CDR3 amino acids: CASSLSPGGLTDTQYF. In nucleotides, the CDR3 is TGTGCCAGCAGCTTAAGCCCGGGGGGGCTGACAGATACGCAGTATTTT. Full variable domain (outside the CDR3, taken from reference TRBV7-3 and TRBJ2-3): GAGVSQTPSNKVTEKGKYVELRCDPISGHTALYWYRQSLGQGPEFLIYFQGTGAADDSGLPNDRFFAVRPEGSVSTLKIQRTERGDSAVYLCASSLSPGGLTDTQYFGPGTRLTVL.

The chain combines TRBV5-1 with TRBJ2-3; TRBD2 matches 9 bases. CDR1 SGHRS and CDR2 YFSETQ come from the germline V gene. The CDR3 has 17 amino acids. V lost 0 bases to trimming and J lost 3 bases; unmatched junction nucleotides: 8. This CDR3 reads CASSLEAGGPLTDTQYF. The CDR3 bases are TGCGCCAGCAGCTTGGAGGCGGGAGGGCCATTAACAGATACGCAGTATTTT.

The chain has TRBV19 and TRBJ1-2; TRBD1 agrees at 7 bases. V lost 3 bases to trimming and J lost 8 bases; unmatched junction nucleotides: 6. The germline V gene encodes CDR1 LNHDA and CDR2 SQIVND (reference sequence). The CDR3 runs 13 residues. This chain's CDR3 is CASSIDRARGYTF. The CDR3 coding sequence is TGTGCCAGTAGTATTGACAGGGCCCGGGGCTACACCTTC. The full variable domain, its missing parts supplied by reference TRBV19 and TRBJ1-2, is DGGITQSPKYLFRKEGQNVTLSCEQNLNHDAMYWYRQDPGQGLRLIYYSQIVNDFQKGDIAEGYSVSREKKESFPLTVTSAQKNPTAFYLCASSIDRARGYTFGSGTRLTVV.

V usage is TRBV4-2 and J usage is TRBJ1-4; a possible D gene is TRBD1 (6 bases). The V end lost 0 bases, the J end lost 13 bases, and 12 bases lay between the germline ends. The germline gives CDR1 LGHNA, CDR2 YNFKEQ. CDR3 size: 13 residues. This CDR3 is CASSQDWQGPLFF. The CDR3 DNA reads TGTGCCAGCAGCCAAGATTGGCAGGGGCCACTGTTTTTT.

V gene TRBV19 combines with J gene TRBJ1-1; 7 bases are shared with TRBD1. J lost 7 bases, V lost 6 bases, and 11 bases had no gene match. Germline-derived CDR1 and CDR2 are LNHDA and SQIVND (reference sequence). There are 14 residues in the CDR3. For the CDR3, the DNA is TGTGCCAGTAGACAGACAGGGAGAGAAGGTGAAGCTTTCTTT. Its translation: CASRQTGREGEAFF.

The chain recombines TRBV25-1 with TRBJ2-5, with a weak D call TRBD1 (6 bases). The CDR3 totals 13 residues. The germline V gene has CDR1 MGHDK and CDR2 SYGVNS. V gave up 5 bases and J gave up 5 bases, with 12 bases separating them. The CDR3 DNA reads TGTGCCAGCAGTAAAACAGGGACGGAGACCCAGTACTTC. Encoded protein: CASSKTGTETQYF.

This clone came up once. This sequence joins TRBV19 and TRBJ2-2; 8 bases line up with TRBD1. The trim removed 5 bases at V and 6 bases at J, leaving 14 bases unmatched. CDR1 is LNHDA and CDR2 is SQIVND in the germline V gene (reference sequence). This CDR3 comprises 17 residues. The CDR3 nucleotides read TGTGCCAGTAGTCCCGGGACAGGAAAATTATTCGCCGGGGAGCTGTTTTTT. Translating gives CASSPGTGKLFAGELFF. Full variable domain (rest looked up from reference TRBV19 and TRBJ2-2): DGGITQSPKYLFRKEGQNVTLSCEQNLNHDAMYWYRQDPGQGLRLIYYSQIVNDFQKGDIAEGYSVSREKKESFPLTVTSAQKNPTAFYLCASSPGTGKLFAGELFFGEGSRLTVL.

In this sample, this clone turned up once. The chain carries TRBV28 and TRBJ2-4; 8 nucleotides align to TRBD1. J lost 11 bases, V lost 2 bases, and 5 bases had no gene match. The CDR3 sequence is 13 residues long. The germline gives CDR1 MDHEN, CDR2 SYDVKM. The CDR3 loop is CASSLGQGTVQYF. The CDR3 nucleotides read TGTGCCAGCAGTTTAGGACAGGGAACCGTTCAGTACTTC.

The chain employs TRBV2 and TRBJ1-2; TRBD1 matches 8 bases. Trimming cost V 7 bases and J 2 bases; bases outside gene matches: 9. The CDR3 covers 15 residues. Germline CDR1 is SNHLY and CDR2 is FYNNEI. CDR3 protein: CASILDRGLNYGYTF. CDR3 sequence (DNA): TGTGCCAGCATCCTCGACAGGGGATTGAACTATGGCTACACCTTC.